These 13 T cell receptor beta chains share one sample of origin, sequenced in a study of blood T cell repertoires in COVID-19. Profiled with immunoSEQ multiplex PCR; TCRdb holds only in-frame clones, not every one. The table includes 150,000 to 200,000 clones, about 86% detected once. The sample consisted of peripheral blood. The receptors here all came from a woman older than 75 in a cohort sampled during active or convalescent COVID-19.

The rearrangement joins TRBV11-3 to TRBJ2-7, with 8 bases that match TRBD1. After removal of 3 bases from V and 3 bases from J, the junction contained 1 base not matched to a gene. Germline V gene data show CDR1 as SGHNT and CDR2 as YENEEA. This CDR3 is 13 amino acids long. In DNA, the CDR3 is TGTGCCAGCAGCTTCACAGGGGGCTACGAGCAGTACTTC. Residues: CASSFTGGYEQYF.

The chain joins TRBV2 to TRBJ2-3; 11 bases are a match to TRBD1. From germline, CDR1 is SNHLY and CDR2 FYNNEI. The J segment lost 0 bases and the V segment lost 6 bases, leaving 5 bases of the junction unmatched. CDR3 size: 16 residues. The CDR3 loop reads CASRGTGGLSTDTQYF. CDR3 DNA: TGTGCCAGCAGAGGGACAGGGGGTTTAAGCACAGATACGCAGTATTTT.

V usage is TRBV5-4 and J usage is TRBJ1-2; D is perhaps TRBD1 (5 bases). Germline lookup yields CDR1 SGHNT and CDR2 YYREEE (reference sequence). The CDR3 extends over 18 amino acids. The V end lost 3 bases, the J end lost 5 bases, and 26 bases lay between the germline ends. CDR3 bases: TGTGCCAGCAGCTCCGTCGGGAGGGGCCTTACGAGGGAGTATGGCTACACCTTC. This translates into CASSSVGRGLTREYGYTF.

Written as DNA, the CDR3 is TGTGCCAGCAGTTACAGACAGGGGATCCGGGGTGAAAAACTGTTTTTT. Translating gives CASSYRQGIRGEKLFF. The genes are TRBV6-5 and TRBJ1-4, with 8 bases aligning to TRBD1. J was trimmed by 7 bases and V by 2 bases; bases with no gene match: 9. This CDR3 has 16 amino acids. Germline V gives CDR1 MNHEY, CDR2 SVGAGI.

The chain couples TRBV6-2 or TRBV6-3 to TRBJ2-1; D is unclear. The CDR3 has 14 amino acids. Germline V CDR1 and CDR2: MNHEY, SVGEGT. Trimming took 3 bases from V and 9 from J, leaving 15 bases between them. The chain's CDR3 is CASSYKSPGGEQFF. The CDR3 DNA follows: TGTGCCAGCAGTTATAAATCCCCCGGCGGTGAGCAGTTCTTC.

This clone was counted only a few times. CDR3 in DNA: TGTGCCAGCAGTGAATTAGGCGGTAATTCACCCCTCCACTTT. Translated, it gives CASSELGGNSPLHF. The V gene is TRBV25-1, the J gene TRBJ1-6; D remains unclear. CDR3 length equals 14 residues. Germline-derived CDR1 and CDR2 are MGHDK and SYGVNS. With 1 base removed from V and 6 bases from J, the gap between germline ends came to 7 bases.

This chain joins TRBV4-1 and TRBJ1-1; no clear D. Deletions cut 0 bases from V and 1 base from J, with 9 bases between. Germline V gene lookup returns CDR1 MGHRA and CDR2 YSYEKL. This CDR3 comprises 15 residues. Here the CDR3 reads CASSQDAGSNTEAFF. CDR3 in DNA: TGCGCCAGCAGCCAAGATGCGGGATCGAACACTGAAGCTTTCTTT.

This clone occurred a few times. The chain employs TRBV19 and TRBJ2-7, with a tentative D call TRBD2 (6 bases). This CDR3 contains 14 residues. The V and J ends lost 5 bases and 0 bases respectively, with 11 bases between them. Germline-derived CDR1 and CDR2 are LNHDA and SQIVND (reference sequence). CDR3 in DNA: TGTGCCAGTAGTCCGACGGGGGTCTCCTACGAGCAGTACGTC. The encoded protein is CASSPTGVSYEQYV.

The V and J genes are TRBV7-9 and TRBJ2-7; no clear D gene. The CDR3 is 13 residues long. V lost 5 bases and J lost 3, with 11 bases in between. Germline V gives CDR1 SEHNR, CDR2 FQNEAQ (reference sequence). This CDR3 is CASSPSVIYEQYV. DNA of the CDR3: TGTGCCAGCAGCCCTTCAGTGATCTACGAGCAGTACGTC.

V gene TRBV5-8 combines with J gene TRBJ1-6, with TRBD1 as a possible D gene (6 bases). This CDR3 has 16 amino acids. Germline V gene data show CDR1 as SGHTS and CDR2 as YDEGEE. Trimming pared 3 bases from V and 7 bases from J, leaving 17 bases between. CDR3 nucleotide sequence: TGTGCCAGCAGCTCCCCCACAGGGAATTTGAATTCACCCCTCCACTTT. Translation: CASSSPTGNLNSPLHF.

The rearrangement joins TRBV7-6 to TRBJ2-6, with 7 nucleotides matching TRBD1. Germline assignment: CDR1 SGHVS and CDR2 FNYEAQ. J was trimmed by 3 bases and V by 10 bases; bases with no gene match: 15. This CDR3 region has 17 residues. This CDR3 is CATLEGGGSSGANVLTF. In DNA, the CDR3 is TGTGCCACTCTGGAAGGGGGCGGTTCTAGTGGGGCCAACGTCCTGACTTTC.

J is TRBJ2-1 and V is TRBV7-7; TRBD1 aligns across 11 bases. The germline gives CDR1 SSHAT, CDR2 FNYEAQ (reference sequence). V dropped 5 bases and J dropped 7; count of bases not matched to a gene: 13. This CDR3 comprises 17 residues. CDR3 residues: CASSPEVGQGEGNEQFF. DNA for the CDR3: TGTGCCAGCAGCCCCGAAGTGGGACAGGGGGAAGGGAATGAGCAGTTCTTC.

The gene calls are TRBV13 and TRBJ1-1; D not certain. Germline V gene sequence: CDR1 PRHDT, CDR2 FYEKMQ (reference sequence). The ends were cut back, 1 base at V and 0 bases at J, with 9 bases in the middle. The CDR3 is made up of 15 amino acids. The CDR3: CASSLVEGMNTEAFF. The DNA of the CDR3 is TGTGCCAGCAGCTTAGTTGAGGGTATGAACACTGAAGCTTTCTTT.